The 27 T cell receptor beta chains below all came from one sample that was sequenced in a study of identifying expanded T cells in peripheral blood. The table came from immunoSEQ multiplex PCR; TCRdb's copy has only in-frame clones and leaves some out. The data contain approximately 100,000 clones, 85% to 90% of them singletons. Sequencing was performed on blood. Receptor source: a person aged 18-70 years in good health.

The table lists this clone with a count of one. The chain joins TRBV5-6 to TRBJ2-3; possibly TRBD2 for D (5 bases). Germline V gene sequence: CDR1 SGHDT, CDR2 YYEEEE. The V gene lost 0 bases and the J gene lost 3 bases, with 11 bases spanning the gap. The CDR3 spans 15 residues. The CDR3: CASSLAGLVTDTQYF. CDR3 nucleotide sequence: TGTGCCAGCAGCTTGGCGGGGTTAGTTACAGATACGCAGTATTTT.

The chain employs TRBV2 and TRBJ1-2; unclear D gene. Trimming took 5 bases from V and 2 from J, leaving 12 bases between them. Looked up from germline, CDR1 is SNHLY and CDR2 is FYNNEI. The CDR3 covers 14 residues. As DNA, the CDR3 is TGTGCCAGCAGTTTGGGTAACATGAACTATGGCTACACCTTC. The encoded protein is CASSLGNMNYGYTF.

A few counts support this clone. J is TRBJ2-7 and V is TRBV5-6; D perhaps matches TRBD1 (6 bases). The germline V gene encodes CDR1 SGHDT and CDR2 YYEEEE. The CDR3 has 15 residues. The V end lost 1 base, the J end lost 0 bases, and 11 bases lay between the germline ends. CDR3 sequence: CASSLFQGSSYEQYF. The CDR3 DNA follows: TGTGCCAGCAGCTTGTTTCAGGGGAGCTCCTACGAGCAGTACTTC.

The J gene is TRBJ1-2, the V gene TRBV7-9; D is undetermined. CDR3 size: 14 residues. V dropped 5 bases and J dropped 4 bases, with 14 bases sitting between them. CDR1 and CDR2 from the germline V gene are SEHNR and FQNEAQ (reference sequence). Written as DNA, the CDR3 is TGTGCCAGCAGCCCCGGCCTTCTCGTCTATGGCTACACCTTC. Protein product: CASSPGLLVYGYTF.

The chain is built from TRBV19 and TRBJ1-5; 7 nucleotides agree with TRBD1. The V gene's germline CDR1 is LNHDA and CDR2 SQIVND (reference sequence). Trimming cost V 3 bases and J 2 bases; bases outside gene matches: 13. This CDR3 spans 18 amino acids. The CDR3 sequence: CASSIYYLDRVGNQPQHF. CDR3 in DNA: TGTGCCAGTAGTATCTACTACCTCGACAGGGTGGGCAATCAGCCCCAGCATTTT.

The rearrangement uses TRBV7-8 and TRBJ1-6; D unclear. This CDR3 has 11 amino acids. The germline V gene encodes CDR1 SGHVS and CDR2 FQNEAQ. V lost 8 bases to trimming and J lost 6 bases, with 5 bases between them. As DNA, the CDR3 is TGTGCCAGCGCTAGTAATTCACCCCTCCACTTT. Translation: CASASNSPLHF.

CDR3: CAWRSGAKTEAFF. The CDR3 DNA sequence: TGTGCCTGGAGATCTGGGGCGAAAACTGAAGCTTTCTTT. The V gene is TRBV30, the J gene TRBJ1-1, with a weak D call TRBD1 (5 bases). Germline CDR1 is GTSNPN and CDR2 is SVGIG (reference sequence). CDR3 length: 13 residues. Trimming took 3 bases from V and 5 from J, leaving 13 bases between them.

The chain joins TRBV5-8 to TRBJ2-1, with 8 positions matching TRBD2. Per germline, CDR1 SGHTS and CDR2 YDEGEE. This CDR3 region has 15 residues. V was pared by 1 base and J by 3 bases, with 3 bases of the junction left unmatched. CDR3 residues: CASSLLGTSYNEQFF. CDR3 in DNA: TGTGCCAGCAGCTTGTTGGGGACTAGCTACAATGAGCAGTTCTTC.

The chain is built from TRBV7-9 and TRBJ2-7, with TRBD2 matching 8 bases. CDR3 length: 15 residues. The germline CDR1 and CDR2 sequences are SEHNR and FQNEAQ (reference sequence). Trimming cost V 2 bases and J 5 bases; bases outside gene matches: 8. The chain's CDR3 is CASSLRVAGGDEQYF. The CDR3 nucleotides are TGTGCCAGCAGCTTACGTGTCGCGGGGGGCGACGAGCAGTACTTC.

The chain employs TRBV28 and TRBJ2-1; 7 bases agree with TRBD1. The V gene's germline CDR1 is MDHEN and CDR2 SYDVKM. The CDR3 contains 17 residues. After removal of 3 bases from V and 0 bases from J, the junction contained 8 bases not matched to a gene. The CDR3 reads CASSFHRGTSSYNEQFF. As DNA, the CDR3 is TGTGCCAGCAGTTTCCACAGGGGCACGAGCTCCTACAATGAGCAGTTCTTC.

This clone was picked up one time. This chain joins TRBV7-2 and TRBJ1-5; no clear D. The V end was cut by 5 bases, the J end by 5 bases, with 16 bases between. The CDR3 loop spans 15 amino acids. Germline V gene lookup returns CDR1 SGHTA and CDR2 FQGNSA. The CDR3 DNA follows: TGTGCCAGCAGCCCCCAGGCTCGTGGGGATCAGCCCCAGCATTTT. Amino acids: CASSPQARGDQPQHF.

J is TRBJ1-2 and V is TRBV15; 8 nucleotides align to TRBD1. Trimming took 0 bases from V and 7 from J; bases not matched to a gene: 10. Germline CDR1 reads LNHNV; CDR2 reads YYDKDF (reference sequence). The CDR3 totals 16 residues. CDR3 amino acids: CATSRDNHGQGTGYTF. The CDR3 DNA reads TGTGCCACCAGCAGAGATAACCATGGACAGGGTACTGGCTACACCTTC.

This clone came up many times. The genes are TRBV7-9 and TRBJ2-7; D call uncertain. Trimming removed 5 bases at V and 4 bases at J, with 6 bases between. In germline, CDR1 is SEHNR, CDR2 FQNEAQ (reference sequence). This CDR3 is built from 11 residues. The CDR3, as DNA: TGTGCCAGCAGCGACCGGTACGAGCAGTACTTC. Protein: CASSDRYEQYF.

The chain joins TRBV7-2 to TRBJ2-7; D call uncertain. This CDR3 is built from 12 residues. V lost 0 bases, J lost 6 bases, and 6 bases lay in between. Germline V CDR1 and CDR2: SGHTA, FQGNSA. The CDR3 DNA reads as TGTGCCAGCAGCTTAGCGGCGGCCGAGCAGTACTTC. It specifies CASSLAAAEQYF.

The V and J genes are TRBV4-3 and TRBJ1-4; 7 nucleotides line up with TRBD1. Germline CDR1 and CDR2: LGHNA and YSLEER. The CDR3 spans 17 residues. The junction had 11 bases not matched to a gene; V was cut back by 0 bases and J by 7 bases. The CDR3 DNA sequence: TGCGCCAGCAGCCAAGATAGCCGAGGGGGCGCGGGTGAAAAACTGTTTTTT. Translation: CASSQDSRGGAGEKLFF.

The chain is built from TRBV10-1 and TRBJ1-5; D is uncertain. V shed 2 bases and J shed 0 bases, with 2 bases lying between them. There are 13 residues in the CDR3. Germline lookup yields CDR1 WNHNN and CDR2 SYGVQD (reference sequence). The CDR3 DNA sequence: TGCGCCAGCAGTGAGAATAGCAATCAGCCCCAGCATTTT. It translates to CASSENSNQPQHF.

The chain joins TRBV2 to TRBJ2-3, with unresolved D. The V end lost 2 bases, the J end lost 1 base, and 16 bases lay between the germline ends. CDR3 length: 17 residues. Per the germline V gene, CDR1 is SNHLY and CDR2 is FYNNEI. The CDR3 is CASSEPVGKRGTDTQYF. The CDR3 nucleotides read TGTGCCAGCAGTGAACCGGTTGGTAAAAGGGGCACAGATACGCAGTATTTT.

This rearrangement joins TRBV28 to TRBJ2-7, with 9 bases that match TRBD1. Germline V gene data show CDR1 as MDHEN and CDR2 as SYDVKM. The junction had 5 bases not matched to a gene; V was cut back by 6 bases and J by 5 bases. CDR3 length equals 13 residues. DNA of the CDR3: TGTGCCAGCAGAAGACAGGGGGGCGACGAGCAGTACTTC. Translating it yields CASRRQGGDEQYF.

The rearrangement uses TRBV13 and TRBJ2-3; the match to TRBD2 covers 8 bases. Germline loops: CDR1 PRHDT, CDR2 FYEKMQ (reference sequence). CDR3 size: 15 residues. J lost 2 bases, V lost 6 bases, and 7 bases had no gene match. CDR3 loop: CASRRGGGYTDTQYF. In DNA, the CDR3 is TGTGCCAGCAGACGGGGCGGGGGGTACACAGATACGCAGTATTTT.

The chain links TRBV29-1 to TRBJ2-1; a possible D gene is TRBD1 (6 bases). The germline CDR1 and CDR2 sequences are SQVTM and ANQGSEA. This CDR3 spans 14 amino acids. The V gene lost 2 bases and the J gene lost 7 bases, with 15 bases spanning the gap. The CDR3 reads CSVERGKQGNEQFF. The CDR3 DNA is TGCAGCGTTGAAAGGGGGAAACAGGGTAATGAGCAGTTCTTC.

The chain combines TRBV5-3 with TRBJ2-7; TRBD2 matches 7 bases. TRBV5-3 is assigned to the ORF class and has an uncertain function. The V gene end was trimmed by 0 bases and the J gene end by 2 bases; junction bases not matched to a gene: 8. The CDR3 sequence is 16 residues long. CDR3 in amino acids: CARSLGAASGTYEQYF. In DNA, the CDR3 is TGTGCCAGAAGCTTGGGGGCCGCTAGCGGAACCTACGAGCAGTACTTC.

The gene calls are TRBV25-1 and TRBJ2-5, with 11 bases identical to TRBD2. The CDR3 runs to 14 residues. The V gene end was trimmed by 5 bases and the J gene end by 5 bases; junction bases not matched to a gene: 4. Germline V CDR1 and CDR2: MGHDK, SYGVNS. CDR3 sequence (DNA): TGTGCCAGCAGTATAGCGGGGGGGGCGGAGACCCAGTACTTC. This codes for CASSIAGGAETQYF.

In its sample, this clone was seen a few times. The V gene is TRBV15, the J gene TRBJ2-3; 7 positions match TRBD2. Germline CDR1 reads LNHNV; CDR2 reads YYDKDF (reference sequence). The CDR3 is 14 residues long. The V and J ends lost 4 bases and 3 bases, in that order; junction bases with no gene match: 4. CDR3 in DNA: TGTGCCACCAGCAAGAACGGGGGGACAGATACGCAGTATTTT. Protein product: CATSKNGGTDTQYF.

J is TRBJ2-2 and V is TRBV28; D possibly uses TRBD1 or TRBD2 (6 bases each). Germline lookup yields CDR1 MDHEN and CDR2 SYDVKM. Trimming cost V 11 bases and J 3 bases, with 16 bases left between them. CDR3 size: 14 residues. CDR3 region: CAHRGLAYTGELFF. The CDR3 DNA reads TGTGCCCATCGGGGGCTAGCTTACACCGGGGAGCTGTTTTTT.

The CDR3 sequence is CASSSAFRGAAREQYF. In DNA, the CDR3 is TGTGCCAGCAGTTCCGCTTTTAGGGGCGCAGCCCGCGAGCAGTACTTC. The rearrangement links TRBV28 to TRBJ2-7; the D gene is possibly TRBD1 (5 bases). CDR1 is MDHEN, CDR2 SYDVKM, per germline. The CDR3 length is 16 residues. The V end lost 4 bases, the J end lost 6 bases, and 22 bases lay between the germline ends.

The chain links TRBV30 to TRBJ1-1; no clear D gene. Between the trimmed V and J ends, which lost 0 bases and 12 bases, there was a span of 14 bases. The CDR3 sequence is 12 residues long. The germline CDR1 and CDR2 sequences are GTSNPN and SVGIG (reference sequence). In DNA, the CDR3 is TGTGCCTGGAGTGTACGCAGGTTTATTCCTTTCTTT. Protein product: CAWSVRRFIPFF.

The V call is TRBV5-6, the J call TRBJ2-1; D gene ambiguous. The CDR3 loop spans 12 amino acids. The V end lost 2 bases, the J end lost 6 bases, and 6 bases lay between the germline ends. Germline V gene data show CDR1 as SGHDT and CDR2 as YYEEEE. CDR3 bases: TGTGCCAGCAGCTTTTATTTCAATGAGCAGTTCTTC. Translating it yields CASSFYFNEQFF.